These 7 T cell receptor beta chains came from one sample sequenced in a study of shared clonotypes between healthy human individuals. Naivety among CD8 cells was defined by CD45RO negativity and positive CCR7 selection, thereby excluding terminally differentiated effector memory CD45RA+ cells. Here immunoSEQ multiplex PCR was the method, and the copy in TCRdb shows in-frame clones only, minus some. The sample yields under 2,000,000 clones, over 85% seen once. The sample comprised naive CD8+ T cells sorted from blood. These receptor sequences come from a man younger than 35 in good health.

The chain couples TRBV7-6 to TRBJ2-7, with TRBD1 matching over 9 bases. The CDR3 consists of 15 residues. V lost 2 bases to trimming and J lost 6 bases; unmatched junction nucleotides: 8. Germline CDR1 and CDR2: SGHVS and FNYEAQ. The CDR3 region is CASSLSGTGNVEQYF. The CDR3 DNA reads as TGTGCCAGCAGCTTATCCGGGACAGGGAACGTCGAGCAGTACTTC.

V usage is TRBV27 and J usage is TRBJ2-1, with D perhaps matching TRBD1 (5 bases). The CDR3 loop spans 16 amino acids. CDR1 MNHEY and CDR2 SMNVEV come from the germline V gene (reference sequence). V dropped 5 bases and J dropped 0 bases, with 14 bases sitting between them. DNA of the CDR3: TGTGCCAGCAGTCCGATGACAGTGAGCTCCTACAATGAGCAGTTCTTC. Translation: CASSPMTVSSYNEQFF.

The sample holds one count of this clone. The rearrangement joins TRBV7-9 to TRBJ2-5; D remains ambiguous. V shed 5 bases and J shed 3 bases, with 4 bases lying between them. Germline-derived CDR1 and CDR2 are SEHNR and FQNEAQ (reference sequence). The CDR3 contains 11 residues. Here the CDR3 DNA reads TGTGCCAGCAGCCCGAAAGAGACCCAGTACTTC. This gives the protein CASSPKETQYF.

This clone was seen only once. This sequence joins TRBV27 and TRBJ2-4; TRBD1 might be the D (5 bases). Germline V gives CDR1 MNHEY, CDR2 SMNVEV (reference sequence). There are 17 residues in the CDR3. Between the trimmed V and J ends, which lost 5 bases and 0 bases, there was a span of 17 bases. CDR3 region: CASSAQTVQLAKNIQYF. The DNA for the CDR3 is TGTGCCAGCAGTGCTCAGACAGTTCAGCTAGCCAAAAACATTCAGTACTTC.

The chain recombines TRBV2 with TRBJ1-3, with D maybe TRBD1 (5 bases). CDR1 and CDR2 (germline): SNHLY, FYNNEI. Trimming shortened V by 0 bases and J by 5 bases, and 11 bases separated the two germline ends. There are 15 residues in the CDR3. This chain's CDR3 is CASSEAQGARNTIYF. In nucleotides, the CDR3 is TGTGCCAGCAGTGAAGCGCAAGGGGCCAGAAACACCATATATTTT.

The V and J genes are TRBV7-9 and TRBJ2-3; TRBD1 matches 9 bases. The CDR3 has 16 residues. Trimming removed 5 bases from V and 4 bases from J; junction bases left unmatched: 10. Germline lookup yields CDR1 SEHNR and CDR2 FQNEAQ (reference sequence). Written as DNA, the CDR3 is TGTGCCAGCAGCCCACCCCTGGGACAGGGCTCAGATACGCAGTATTTT. As protein: CASSPPLGQGSDTQYF.

The chain employs TRBV5-8 and TRBJ2-3; 11 nucleotides match TRBD2. Trimming cost V 4 bases and J 2 bases; bases outside gene matches: 9. The germline CDR1 and CDR2 sequences are SGHTS and YDEGEE. CDR3 length: 17 residues. The CDR3 here is CASSHSGLAALTDTQYF. In DNA form, the CDR3 reads TGTGCCAGCAGCCATTCGGGACTAGCGGCGCTCACAGATACGCAGTATTTT.